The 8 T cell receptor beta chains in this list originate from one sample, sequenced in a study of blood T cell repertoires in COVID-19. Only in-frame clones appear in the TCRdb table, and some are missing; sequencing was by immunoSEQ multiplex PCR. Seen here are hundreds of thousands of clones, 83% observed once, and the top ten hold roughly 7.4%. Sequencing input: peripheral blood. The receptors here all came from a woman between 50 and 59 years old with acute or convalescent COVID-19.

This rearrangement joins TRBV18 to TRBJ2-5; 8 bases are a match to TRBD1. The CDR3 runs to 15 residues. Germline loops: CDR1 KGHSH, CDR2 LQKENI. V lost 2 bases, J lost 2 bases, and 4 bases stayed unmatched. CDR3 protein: CASSPGTGRQETQYF. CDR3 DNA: TGTGCCAGCTCACCAGGGACAGGACGACAAGAGACCCAGTACTTC. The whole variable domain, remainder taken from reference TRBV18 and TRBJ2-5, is NAGVMQNPRHLVRRRGQEARLRCSPMKGHSHVYWYRQLPEEGLKFMVYLQKENIIDESGMPKERFSAEFPKEGPSILRIQQVVRGDSAAYFCASSPGTGRQETQYFGPGTRLLVL.

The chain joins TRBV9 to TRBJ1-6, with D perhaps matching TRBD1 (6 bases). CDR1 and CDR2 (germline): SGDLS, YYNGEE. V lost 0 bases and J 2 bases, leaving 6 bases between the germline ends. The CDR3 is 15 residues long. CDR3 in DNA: TGTGCCAGCAGCGTAGGGGACACCTATAATTCACCCCTCCACTTT. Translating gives CASSVGDTYNSPLHF.

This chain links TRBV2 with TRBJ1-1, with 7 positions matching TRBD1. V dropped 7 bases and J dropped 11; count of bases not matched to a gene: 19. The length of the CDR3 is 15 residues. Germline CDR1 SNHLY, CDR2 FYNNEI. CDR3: CASIFVLGGGLGAFF. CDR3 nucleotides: TGTGCCAGCATCTTCGTTTTAGGAGGGGGCTTAGGGGCTTTCTTT.

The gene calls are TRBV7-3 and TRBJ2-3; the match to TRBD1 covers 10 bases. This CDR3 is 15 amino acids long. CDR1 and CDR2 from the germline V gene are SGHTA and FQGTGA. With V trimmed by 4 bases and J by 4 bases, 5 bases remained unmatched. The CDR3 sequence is CASSSDRGLPDTQYF. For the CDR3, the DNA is TGTGCCAGCAGCTCCGACAGGGGGCTTCCAGATACGCAGTATTTT.

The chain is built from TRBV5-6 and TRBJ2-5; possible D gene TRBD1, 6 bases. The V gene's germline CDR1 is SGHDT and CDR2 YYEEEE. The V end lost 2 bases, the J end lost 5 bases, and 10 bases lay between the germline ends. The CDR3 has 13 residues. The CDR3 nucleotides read TGTGCCAGCAGCTTTACAGGGCGGGAGACCCAGTACTTC. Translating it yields CASSFTGRETQYF. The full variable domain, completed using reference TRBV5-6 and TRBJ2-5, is DAGVTQSPTHLIKTRGQQVTLRCSPKSGHDTVSWYQQALGQGPQFIFQYYEEEERQRGNFPDRFSGHQFPNYSSELNVNALLLGDSALYLCASSFTGRETQYFGPGTRLLVL.

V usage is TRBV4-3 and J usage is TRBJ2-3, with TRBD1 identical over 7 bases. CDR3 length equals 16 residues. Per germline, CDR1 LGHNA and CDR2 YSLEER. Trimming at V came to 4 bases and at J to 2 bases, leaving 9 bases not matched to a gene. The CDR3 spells CASSPARDRYTDTQYF. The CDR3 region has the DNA TGCGCCAGCAGCCCAGCCCGGGACAGATACACAGATACGCAGTATTTT.

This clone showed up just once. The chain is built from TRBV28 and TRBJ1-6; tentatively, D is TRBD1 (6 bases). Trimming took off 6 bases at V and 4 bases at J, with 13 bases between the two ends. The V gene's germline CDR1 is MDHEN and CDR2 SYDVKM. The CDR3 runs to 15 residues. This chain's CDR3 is CASRPRDKYNSPLHF. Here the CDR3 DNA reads TGTGCCAGCAGACCCCGGGACAAATATAATTCACCCCTCCACTTT.

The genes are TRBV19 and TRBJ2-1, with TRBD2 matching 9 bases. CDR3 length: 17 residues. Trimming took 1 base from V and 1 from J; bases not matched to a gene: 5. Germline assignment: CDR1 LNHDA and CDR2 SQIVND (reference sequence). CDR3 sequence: CASSIVSLAGSYNEQFF. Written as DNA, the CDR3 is TGTGCCAGTAGTATAGTATCCCTAGCGGGGTCCTACAATGAGCAGTTCTTC.